The 18 T cell receptor beta chains presented below share a single source sample, sequenced in a study of blood T cell repertoires in COVID-19 (TCRdb year 2020). The library was obtained by the immunoSEQ multiplex PCR assay. The source is immuneACCESS, and TCRdb retained only in-frame sequences with V and J called. Part of the clones is not carried over; for the studies checked, unresolved V genes explain less than half of this, and the remainder is unexplained. The table for this sample lists 500,000 to 600,000 clones; roughly 89% of them were counted only once. Around 8% of the sample rests with the top ten. The sequencing sample was made of peripheral blood. The receptors shown here come from a woman aged 50 to 65 with COVID-19, enrolled during active disease.

This chain connects TRBV3-1 (or the pseudogene TRBV3-2) to TRBJ1-1; 7 positions agree with TRBD1. The CDR3 runs 14 residues. Per the germline V gene, CDR1 is LGHDT and CDR2 is YNNKEL (reference sequence). The V gene end was trimmed by 4 bases and the J gene end by 5 bases; junction bases not matched to a gene: 7. CDR3 residues: CASSRSDRLTEAFF. Written as DNA, the CDR3 is TGTGCCAGCAGCCGCTCGGACAGGTTGACTGAAGCTTTCTTT.

This clone was seen just once. Other DNA sequences in the same sample also yield this CDR3. The V and J genes are TRBV28 and TRBJ1-2; D unresolved. This CDR3 is built from 13 residues. Germline values: CDR1 MDHEN, CDR2 SYDVKM. V shed 5 bases and J shed 1 base, with 8 bases lying between them. The CDR3 region is CASSPPGNYGYTF. As DNA, the CDR3 is TGTGCCAGCAGTCCCCCCGGTAACTATGGCTACACCTTC.

The chain is built from TRBV29-1 and TRBJ1-2, with 11 bases fitting TRBD1. Germline V CDR1 and CDR2: SQVTM, ANQGSEA. This CDR3 is 12 amino acids long. V gave up 8 bases and J gave up 6 bases; unmatched junction bases: 5. The chain's CDR3 is CSFGTGGNGYTF. The CDR3 nucleotides are TGCAGCTTCGGGACAGGGGGAAATGGCTACACCTTC. Full variable domain (remainder filled in from reference TRBV29-1 and TRBJ1-2): SAVISQKPSRDICQRGTSLTIQCQVDSQVTMMFWYRQQPGQSLTLIATANQGSEATYESGFVIDKFPISRPNLTFSTLTVSNMSPEDSSIYLCSFGTGGNGYTFGSGTRLTVV.

Here the CDR3 DNA reads TGTGCCACCCGCCTCGGAGTATCGACTAATGAAAAACTGTTTTTT. The encoded protein is CATRLGVSTNEKLFF. The gene calls are TRBV15 and TRBJ1-4; D gene uncertain. The V and J ends lost 8 bases and 2 bases respectively, with 15 bases between them. From germline, CDR1 is LNHNV and CDR2 YYDKDF (reference sequence). The CDR3 loop spans 15 amino acids.

The rearrangement joins TRBV27 to TRBJ1-2; 8 bases map to TRBD1. Germline loops: CDR1 MNHEY, CDR2 SMNVEV (reference sequence). With 5 bases clipped from V and 2 bases from J, the junction kept 7 bases outside the gene matches. The CDR3 length is 15 residues. Here the CDR3 reads CASSGQGAANYGYTF. The CDR3 DNA reads as TGTGCCAGCAGTGGTCAGGGGGCAGCCAACTATGGCTACACCTTC.

Only one count was recorded for this clone. V gene TRBV11-3 combines with J gene TRBJ2-4; possibly TRBD1 for D (6 bases). Germline loops: CDR1 SGHNT, CDR2 YENEEA. The ends were cut back, 5 bases at V and 9 bases at J, with 11 bases in the middle. The CDR3 spans 12 residues. CDR3 sequence (DNA): TGTGCCAGCAGCCAGGGGCTGGGCATTCAGTACTTC. Translation gives CASSQGLGIQYF.

The chain is built from TRBV7-7 and TRBJ2-3; D unclear. In germline, CDR1 is SSHAT, CDR2 FNYEAQ (reference sequence). V lost 0 bases and J lost 1, with 5 bases in between. This CDR3 has 14 residues. In DNA, the CDR3 is TGTGCCAGCAGCTTAGCATATGGCACAGATACGCAGTATTTT. It specifies CASSLAYGTDTQYF.

This sequence joins TRBV5-5 and TRBJ1-5; D remains ambiguous. V lost 2 bases to trimming and J lost 5 bases, with 14 bases between them. This CDR3 has 15 residues. Germline V lookup: CDR1 SGHKS, CDR2 YYEKEE (reference sequence). In DNA, the CDR3 is TGTGCCAGCAGCTTCGGGGTCGCGTTAGATCAGCCCCAGCATTTT. As protein: CASSFGVALDQPQHF.

Remarks on this clone: Possible read error: a much larger clone is one base away. The chain links TRBV7-2 to TRBJ1-2; TRBD1 matches at 8 bases. The CDR3 consists of 14 residues. Trimming took 5 bases from V and 2 from J; bases not matched to a gene: 4. In germline, CDR1 is SGHTA, CDR2 FQGNSA. CDR3 loop: CASSTRTGNYGYTF. Written as DNA, the CDR3 is TGTGCCAGCAGCACACGGACAGGGAACTATGGCTACACCTTC.

The V gene is TRBV19, the J gene TRBJ1-6; D unclear. The CDR3 has 13 amino acids. V dropped 1 base and J dropped 11 bases, with 9 bases sitting between them. CDR1 is LNHDA, CDR2 SQIVND, per germline (reference sequence). The CDR3 region has the DNA TGTGCCAGTAGTATAGTTGGGCAGACACCCCTCCACTTT. This codes for CASSIVGQTPLHF.

The chain joins TRBV13 to TRBJ2-7, with 9 positions matching TRBD2. CDR3 length: 16 residues. Germline V gives CDR1 PRHDT, CDR2 FYEKMQ (reference sequence). V dropped 1 base and J dropped 2; count of bases not matched to a gene: 6. The CDR3 bases are TGTGCCAGCAGCTTAGTAGGGCTAGCGGGGACCTACGAGCAGTACTTC. Its protein is CASSLVGLAGTYEQYF.

J is TRBJ2-3 and V is TRBV25-1; a weak D match, TRBD1 (5 bases). Per the germline V gene, CDR1 is MGHDK and CDR2 is SYGVNS. Trimming pared 6 bases from V and 2 bases from J, leaving 12 bases between. This CDR3 is 14 amino acids long. CDR3 coding DNA: TGTGCCAGCAGGAAGACAGCCGTCACAGATACGCAGTATTTT. Protein product: CASRKTAVTDTQYF. Complete variable domain (other parts from reference TRBV25-1 and TRBJ2-3): EADIYQTPRYLVIGTGKKITLECSQTMGHDKMYWYQQDPGMELHLIHYSYGVNSTEKGDLSSESTVSRIRTEHFPLTLESARPSHTSQYLCASRKTAVTDTQYFGPGTRLTVL.

The gene calls are TRBV6-5 and TRBJ2-7; the D gene is possibly TRBD2 (5 bases). The germline CDR1 and CDR2 sequences are MNHEY and SVGAGI. The CDR3 loop spans 12 amino acids. V shed 8 bases and J shed 3 bases, with 11 bases lying between them. The CDR3, as DNA: TGTGCCAGCGGGCCCCGGGACTACGAGCAGTACTTC. Protein: CASGPRDYEQYF.

This chain links TRBV7-2 with TRBJ2-3; 11 bases are a match to TRBD1. Germline lookup yields CDR1 SGHTA and CDR2 FQGNSA. This CDR3 contains 16 residues. The trim removed 7 bases at V and 3 bases at J, leaving 9 bases unmatched. CDR3 loop: CASNLGGQGETDTQYF. CDR3 nucleotide sequence: TGTGCCAGCAACCTGGGGGGACAGGGGGAGACAGATACGCAGTATTTT.

The chain joins TRBV12-3 or TRBV12-4 to TRBJ1-1; D gene ambiguous. Trimming took off 2 bases at V and 3 bases at J, with 7 bases between the two ends. The CDR3 totals 13 residues. This CDR3 is CASSLIADTEAFF. The CDR3 DNA reads as TGTGCCAGCAGTTTAATAGCTGACACTGAAGCTTTCTTT.

The rearrangement uses TRBV20-1 and TRBJ2-5; D call uncertain. The CDR3 contains 13 residues. Germline V gives CDR1 DFQATT, CDR2 SNEGSKA (reference sequence). V lost 3 bases to trimming and J lost 3 bases, with 11 bases between them. DNA for the CDR3: TGCAGTGCTAGTGCAACGGTAGAAGAGACCCAGTACTTC. This encodes CSASATVEETQYF.

This clone was counted a few times. The DNA of the CDR3 is TGTGCCAGCAGCCCGACCCGGGGAGACGAGCAGTACTTC. This sequence encodes CASSPTRGDEQYF. The genes are TRBV7-3 and TRBJ2-7; D possibly corresponds to TRBD2 (5 bases). The CDR3 has 13 residues. The germline V gene has CDR1 SGHTA and CDR2 FQGTGA. Trimming left V 5 bases short and J 5 bases short, with 13 bases between.

The V and J genes are TRBV7-9 and TRBJ1-1, with TRBD1 matching over 10 bases. The germline CDR1 and CDR2 sequences are SEHNR and FQNEAQ (reference sequence). With 7 bases clipped from V and 5 bases from J, the junction kept 19 bases outside the gene matches. This CDR3 is 18 amino acids long. CDR3 sequence: CASTAFPRDRGRYTEAFF. The CDR3 DNA reads as TGTGCCAGCACCGCATTTCCCCGGGACAGGGGAAGATATACTGAAGCTTTCTTT.